The rows below give T cell receptor beta chains drawn from one sample of a study of beta chain features in type 1 diabetes. Clones were read by immunoSEQ multiplex PCR, and TCRdb kept only the in-frame ones, dropping some. Among under 300,000 clones, 16% were seen once, and the ten largest hold 0.085%. Sequenced: naive CD4+ T cells from blood. These receptors all come from a man younger than 45 with type 1 diabetes. CDR3s include the opening cysteine and the closing phenylalanine or tryptophan. The D gene is left open where the match is weak. Expanded clones are given a class, and other clones once, few, many or no size at all.

CDR3nt: TGTGCCAGCAGTGAGAGACGGGACTACGAGCAGTACTTC
CDR3aa: CASSERRDYEQYF
j_gene: TRBJ2-7
abundance: few
v_gene: TRBV25-1
d_gene: .

CDR3nt: TGTGCCAGCAGTTTATCTTACCAGGACTATGGCTACACCTTC
CDR3aa: CASSLSYQDYGYTF
j_gene: TRBJ1-2
abundance: .
v_gene: TRBV27
d_gene: .

CDR3nt: TGCGCCAGCAGCTTGGACAGGGGCACTGAAGCTTTCTTT
CDR3aa: CASSLDRGTEAFF
j_gene: TRBJ1-1
abundance: .
v_gene: TRBV5-1
d_gene: TRBD1

CDR3nt: TGTGCCAGCAGCCGCGGGAGGTTCGGAGATACGCAGTATTTT
CDR3aa: CASSRGRFGDTQYF
j_gene: TRBJ2-3
abundance: .
v_gene: TRBV13
d_gene: TRBD2

CDR3nt: TGTGCCAGCTCACCCGGGTTAGAGCGGGGGTCTGAAGCTTTCTTT
CDR3aa: CASSPGLERGSEAFF
j_gene: TRBJ1-1
abundance: few
v_gene: TRBV18
d_gene: .

CDR3nt: TGTGCCAGCTCACCACCGGGAAGCGGCGAGCAGTACTTC
CDR3aa: CASSPPGSGEQYF
j_gene: TRBJ2-7
abundance: few
v_gene: TRBV18
d_gene: .

CDR3nt: TGTGCCTGGAGTCCCCCCGGTCCTCAGGCTGGGAATGAGCAGTTCTTC
CDR3aa: CAWSPPGPQAGNEQFF
j_gene: TRBJ2-1
abundance: few
v_gene: TRBV30
d_gene: .

CDR3nt: TGCGCCAGCAGCTTCTCAGGGGTTGACATTCAGTACTTC
CDR3aa: CASSFSGVDIQYF
j_gene: TRBJ2-4
abundance: .
v_gene: TRBV5-1
d_gene: .

CDR3nt: TGTGCCAGCAGCCTTAGCGGGAGCACAGATACGCAGTATTTT
CDR3aa: CASSLSGSTDTQYF
j_gene: TRBJ2-3
abundance: .
v_gene: TRBV7-6
d_gene: TRBD2

CDR3nt: TGTGCCACCAGCAGAGATCGGGAATACGAGCAGTACTTC
CDR3aa: CATSRDREYEQYF
j_gene: TRBJ2-7
abundance: .
v_gene: TRBV15
d_gene: .

CDR3nt: TGTGCCAGCAGTTTAAGTAGCACAGATACGCAGTATTTT
CDR3aa: CASSLSSTDTQYF
j_gene: TRBJ2-3
abundance: few
v_gene: TRBV28
d_gene: .

CDR3nt: TGTGCCAGCACCCCGCCGACTAGCTACACAGATACGCAGTATTTT
CDR3aa: CASTPPTSYTDTQYF
j_gene: TRBJ2-3
abundance: .
v_gene: TRBV28
d_gene: TRBD2

CDR3nt: TGTGCCAGCAGTGAACCCTGGGAGGGTACAAAACTGTTTTTT
CDR3aa: CASSEPWEGTKLFF
j_gene: TRBJ1-4
abundance: .
v_gene: TRBV25-1
d_gene: .

CDR3nt: TGTGCCAGGCAAACTCGGCTTCCTTACGAGCAGTACTTC
CDR3aa: CARQTRLPYEQYF
j_gene: TRBJ2-7
abundance: .
v_gene: TRBV25-1
d_gene: .

CDR3nt: TGCGCCAGCAGCCGACTAATTAGGAATGAGCAGTTCTTC
CDR3aa: CASSRLIRNEQFF
j_gene: TRBJ2-1
abundance: .
v_gene: TRBV4-3
d_gene: .

CDR3nt: TGTGCCAGCAGTTCGGACAGGGGGACCTACAATGAGCAGTTCTTC
CDR3aa: CASSSDRGTYNEQFF
j_gene: TRBJ2-1
abundance: .
v_gene: TRBV13
d_gene: TRBD1

CDR3nt: TGCGCCAGCAGCCAAGATCCGGGAAATAGGGAGCAGTACTTC
CDR3aa: CASSQDPGNREQYF
j_gene: TRBJ2-7
abundance: .
v_gene: TRBV4-3
d_gene: .

CDR3nt: TGCAGCGTTGAAAAAGATGGGACAGATACGCAGTATTTT
CDR3aa: CSVEKDGTDTQYF
j_gene: TRBJ2-3
abundance: few
v_gene: TRBV29-1
d_gene: .

CDR3nt: TGTGCCTGGAGCCCCCCTGGAGCGCAGTATTTT
CDR3aa: CAWSPPGAQYF
j_gene: TRBJ2-3
abundance: few
v_gene: TRBV30
d_gene: .

CDR3nt: TGTGCCAGCAGCCCCCTTGGGAGAGGAACTGAAGCTTTCTTT
CDR3aa: CASSPLGRGTEAFF
j_gene: TRBJ1-1
abundance: .
v_gene: TRBV7-2
d_gene: .

CDR3nt: TGTGCCAGCAGCGTTATGGGGACAGCCGGGGCAGATACGCAGTATTTT
CDR3aa: CASSVMGTAGADTQYF
j_gene: TRBJ2-3
abundance: .
v_gene: TRBV9
d_gene: TRBD1

CDR3nt: TGCAGCGTCAAAGGGGCGGGAGGACCCACAGATACGCAGTATTTT
CDR3aa: CSVKGAGGPTDTQYF
j_gene: TRBJ2-3
abundance: few
v_gene: TRBV29-1
d_gene: TRBD2

CDR3nt: TGTGCCAGCAGCTTAGGGGGTTTCCAAGAGACCCAGTACTTC
CDR3aa: CASSLGGFQETQYF
j_gene: TRBJ2-5
abundance: .
v_gene: TRBV7-2
d_gene: .

CDR3nt: TGTGCCAGCAGCCCCAGAGCGTCGAGCCTGACAACTAATGAAAAACTGTTTTTT
CDR3aa: CASSPRASSLTTNEKLFF
j_gene: TRBJ1-4
abundance: .
v_gene: TRBV27
d_gene: .

CDR3nt: TGTGCCAGCAGCGTAGGGAGCTCTAACTATGGCTACACCTTC
CDR3aa: CASSVGSSNYGYTF
j_gene: TRBJ1-2
abundance: .
v_gene: TRBV9
d_gene: .

CDR3nt: TGTGCCAGCTCACCCGGGACAGGGCCATCCTACGAGCAGTACTTC
CDR3aa: CASSPGTGPSYEQYF
j_gene: TRBJ2-7
abundance: few
v_gene: TRBV18
d_gene: TRBD1

CDR3nt: TGCAGTGCTAACCTTGAGGATACGCAGTATTTT
CDR3aa: CSANLEDTQYF
j_gene: TRBJ2-3
abundance: few
v_gene: TRBV20-1
d_gene: .

CDR3nt: TGTGCCTGGAGTGCCAATTTGGGTGGCTACACCTTC
CDR3aa: CAWSANLGGYTF
j_gene: TRBJ1-2
abundance: few
v_gene: TRBV30
d_gene: .

CDR3nt: TGTGCCTGGAGTATAAGCGGAGGACCCTACGAGCAGTACTTC
CDR3aa: CAWSISGGPYEQYF
j_gene: TRBJ2-7
abundance: .
v_gene: TRBV30
d_gene: .

CDR3nt: TGCAGCGTTTGTTTCAGGAGGGAGCAGTACTTC
CDR3aa: CSVCFRREQYF
j_gene: TRBJ2-7
abundance: few
v_gene: TRBV29-1
d_gene: .

CDR3nt: TGTGCCAGCAGTTTCGGACCTTCAGGAGCCAAAAACATTCAGTACTTC
CDR3aa: CASSFGPSGAKNIQYF
j_gene: TRBJ2-4
abundance: few
v_gene: TRBV27
d_gene: .

CDR3nt: TGTGCCAGCAGCGTAGAGGGACTAGCGGGACGGGAGACCCAGTACTTC
CDR3aa: CASSVEGLAGRETQYF
j_gene: TRBJ2-5
abundance: .
v_gene: TRBV9
d_gene: TRBD2

CDR3nt: TGTGCCAGCAGTCGGAGTCAGGGAGTCGGGCAGACCCAGTACTTC
CDR3aa: CASSRSQGVGQTQYF
j_gene: TRBJ2-5
abundance: few
v_gene: TRBV28
d_gene: .

CDR3nt: TGTGCCAGCAGCGAGGGGGCCCCCTACGAGCAGTACTTC
CDR3aa: CASSEGAPYEQYF
j_gene: TRBJ2-7
abundance: few
v_gene: TRBV25-1
d_gene: TRBD1

CDR3nt: TGCAGCGTAGAAAAAGGGTTCAATGGCTACACCTTC
CDR3aa: CSVEKGFNGYTF
j_gene: TRBJ1-2
abundance: .
v_gene: TRBV29-1
d_gene: .

CDR3nt: TGTGCCAGCAGCGGACAGGGGAGCTCCTACAATGAGCAGTTCTTC
CDR3aa: CASSGQGSSYNEQFF
j_gene: TRBJ2-1
abundance: .
v_gene: TRBV7-2
d_gene: TRBD1

CDR3nt: TGTGCCAGCAGCTTTATAGCTAGGGAAAAACTGTTTTTT
CDR3aa: CASSFIAREKLFF
j_gene: TRBJ1-4
abundance: few
v_gene: TRBV7-9
d_gene: .

CDR3nt: TGCGCCAGCAGTCCCCTAAAACCCGGGCCCTCCTACAATGAGCAGTTCTTC
CDR3aa: CASSPLKPGPSYNEQFF
j_gene: TRBJ2-1
abundance: few
v_gene: TRBV23-1
d_gene: .

CDR3nt: TGTGCCAGCAGTAGGGGGACTAGCGGAGCTATTACTAGCACAGATACGCAGTATTTT
CDR3aa: CASSRGTSGAITSTDTQYF
j_gene: TRBJ2-3
abundance: .
v_gene: TRBV27
d_gene: TRBD2

CDR3nt: TGTGCCAGCAGCTTAGGACCTAGCGGGATCCCTTCGGGCGAGACCCAGTACTTC
CDR3aa: CASSLGPSGIPSGETQYF
j_gene: TRBJ2-5
abundance: .
v_gene: TRBV7-9
d_gene: TRBD2

CDR3nt: TGTGCCAGCAGTTACGCAGGGAATACCTACGAGCAGTACTTC
CDR3aa: CASSYAGNTYEQYF
j_gene: TRBJ2-7
abundance: few
v_gene: TRBV6-5
d_gene: .